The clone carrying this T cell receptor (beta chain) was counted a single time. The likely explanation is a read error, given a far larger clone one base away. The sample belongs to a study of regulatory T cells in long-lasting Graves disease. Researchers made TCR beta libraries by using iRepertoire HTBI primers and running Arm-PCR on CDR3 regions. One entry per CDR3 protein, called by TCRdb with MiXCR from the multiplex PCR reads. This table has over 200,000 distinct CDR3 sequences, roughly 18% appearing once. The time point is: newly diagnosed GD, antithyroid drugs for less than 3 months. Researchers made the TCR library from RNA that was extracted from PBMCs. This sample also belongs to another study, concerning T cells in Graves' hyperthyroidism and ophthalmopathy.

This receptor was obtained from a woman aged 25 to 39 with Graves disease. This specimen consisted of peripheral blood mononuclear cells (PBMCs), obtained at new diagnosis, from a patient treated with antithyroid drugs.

As DNA, the CDR3 is TGCAGTGCTAGCACGGGGCGGGGGGGCGGTTACGAGCAGTTCTTC. Amino acid sequence: CSASTGRGGGYEQFF. V usage is TRBV20-1 and J usage is TRBJ2-1, with 9 bases lining up with TRBD2. Looked up from germline, CDR1 is DFQATT and CDR2 is SNEGSKA (reference sequence). This CDR3 has 15 amino acids. Trimming cost V 3 bases and J 10 bases; bases outside gene matches: 13.